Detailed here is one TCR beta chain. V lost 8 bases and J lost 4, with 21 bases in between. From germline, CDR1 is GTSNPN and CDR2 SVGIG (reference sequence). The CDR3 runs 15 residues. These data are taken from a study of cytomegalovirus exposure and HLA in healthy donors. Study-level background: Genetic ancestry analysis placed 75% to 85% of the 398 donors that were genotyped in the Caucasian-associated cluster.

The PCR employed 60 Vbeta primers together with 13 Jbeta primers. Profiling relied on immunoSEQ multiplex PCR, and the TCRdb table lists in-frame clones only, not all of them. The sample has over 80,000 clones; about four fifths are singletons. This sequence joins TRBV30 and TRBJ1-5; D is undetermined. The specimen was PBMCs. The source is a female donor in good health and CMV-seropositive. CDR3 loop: CAVIGGAGPNQPQHF. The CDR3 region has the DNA TGTGCCGTAATAGGAGGTGCAGGCCCGAATCAGCCCCAGCATTTT.